This T cell receptor beta chain was sequenced for a study of blood T cells in healthy people across ages. Comments on this clonotype: What it binds is not known.

Regarding the study as a whole: Correlation between TCR beta diversity and naive T cell percentage was strong. It was not known whether donors were CMV positive (a possible confounder of expanded clonotype changes). The lack of PBMC sorting stopped any conclusive naive versus antigen-experienced comparison.

They isolated at least 7 million PBMCs from each sample. For the second PCR, which ran for roughly 7 to 11 cycles, a sample-barcoded 5' primer and a J-beta primer mix were used. TCRdb itself ran the 5' RACE reads through MiXCR, one entry per CDR3 protein. The data hold 500,000 to 600,000 distinct CDR3 sequences, with approximately 25% observed a single time. The germline V gene encodes CDR1 DFQATT and CDR2 SNEGSKA (reference sequence). CDR3 length equals 15 residues. Sequenced sample: blood. The genes are TRBV20-1 and TRBJ2-5, with D perhaps matching TRBD1 or TRBD2 (6 bases each). The tail of the sequence fits TRBJ2-7 better, so the J call may be wrong. This clonotype originated in a woman in her 70s in good health. The chain's CDR3 is CSATYRGGRTYEQYF. CDR3 DNA: TGCAGTGCTACCTACCGTGGGGGGCGCACTTACGAGCAGTACTTC.